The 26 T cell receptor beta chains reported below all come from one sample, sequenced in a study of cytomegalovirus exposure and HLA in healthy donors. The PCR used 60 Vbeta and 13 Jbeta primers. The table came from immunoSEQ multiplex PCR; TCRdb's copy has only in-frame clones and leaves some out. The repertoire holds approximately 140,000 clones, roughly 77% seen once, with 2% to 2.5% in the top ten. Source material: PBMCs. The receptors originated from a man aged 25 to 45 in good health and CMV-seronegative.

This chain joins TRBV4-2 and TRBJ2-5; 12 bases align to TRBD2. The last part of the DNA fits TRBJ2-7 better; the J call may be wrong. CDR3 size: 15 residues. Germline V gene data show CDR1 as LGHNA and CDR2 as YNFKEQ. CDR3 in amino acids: CASSQGLAGVYEQYF. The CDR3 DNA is TGTGCCAGCAGCCAAGGACTAGCGGGAGTATACGAGCAGTACTTC.

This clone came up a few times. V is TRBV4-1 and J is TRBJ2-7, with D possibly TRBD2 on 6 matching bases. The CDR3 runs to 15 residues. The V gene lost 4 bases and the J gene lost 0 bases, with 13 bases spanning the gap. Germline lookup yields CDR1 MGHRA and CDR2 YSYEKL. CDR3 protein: CASSLGLQSSYEQYF. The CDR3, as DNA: TGCGCCAGCAGCCTGGGACTCCAAAGCTCCTACGAGCAGTACTTC.

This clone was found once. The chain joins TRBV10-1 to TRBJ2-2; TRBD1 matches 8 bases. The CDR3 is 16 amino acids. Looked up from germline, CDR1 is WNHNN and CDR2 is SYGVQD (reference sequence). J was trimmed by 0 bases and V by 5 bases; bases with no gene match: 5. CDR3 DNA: TGCGCCAGCAGTCAAGGACAGGGACCGAACACCGGGGAGCTGTTTTTT. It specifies CASSQGQGPNTGELFF.

The CDR3 is CASSSTGLGTGELFF. For the CDR3, the DNA is TGTGCCAGCAGCTCGACAGGGTTAGGGACCGGGGAGCTGTTTTTT. The rearrangement joins TRBV5-6 to TRBJ2-2, with 7 positions matching TRBD1. The length of the CDR3 is 15 residues. Germline CDR1 SGHDT, CDR2 YYEEEE. V lost 3 bases and J lost 5; bases outside the gene matches: 7.

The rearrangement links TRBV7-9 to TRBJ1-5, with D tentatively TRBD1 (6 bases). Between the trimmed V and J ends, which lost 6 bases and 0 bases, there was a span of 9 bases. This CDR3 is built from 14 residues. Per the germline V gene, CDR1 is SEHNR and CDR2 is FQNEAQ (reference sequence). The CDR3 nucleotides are TGTGCCAGCAGTGGACAGTATAGCAATCAGCCCCAGCATTTT. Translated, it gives CASSGQYSNQPQHF.

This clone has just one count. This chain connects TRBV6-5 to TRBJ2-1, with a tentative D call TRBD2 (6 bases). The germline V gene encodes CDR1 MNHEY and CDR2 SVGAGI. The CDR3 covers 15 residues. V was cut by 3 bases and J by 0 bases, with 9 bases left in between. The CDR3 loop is CASSYGGSSYNEQFF. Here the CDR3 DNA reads TGTGCCAGCAGTTATGGAGGGAGCTCCTACAATGAGCAGTTCTTC.

The CDR3 reads CASSQDWRGEAFF. The CDR3, as DNA: TGCGCCAGCAGCCAAGACTGGCGGGGCGAAGCTTTCTTT. This chain uses TRBV4-1 with TRBJ1-1, with D tentatively TRBD1 (5 bases). V dropped 0 bases and J dropped 8 bases, with 10 bases sitting between them. The CDR3 contains 13 residues. Germline lookup yields CDR1 MGHRA and CDR2 YSYEKL.

As DNA, the CDR3 is TGTGCCAGCAGCCAAGACTTGAACTATGGCTACACCTTC. It codes for CASSQDLNYGYTF. The rearrangement links TRBV4-2 to TRBJ1-2; D unclear. The germline V and J ends were trimmed by 0 bases and 2 bases, with 4 bases remaining between them. The CDR3 is 13 amino acids. Germline CDR1 LGHNA, CDR2 YNFKEQ.

The chain's CDR3 is CASSVQGLVDTEAFF. DNA of the CDR3: TGCGCCAGCAGCGTACAGGGTCTCGTTGACACTGAAGCTTTCTTT. The rearrangement uses TRBV4-1 and TRBJ1-1; a possible D gene is TRBD1 (6 bases). Germline-derived CDR1 and CDR2 are MGHRA and YSYEKL. V lost 5 bases and J 3 bases, leaving 16 bases between the germline ends. The CDR3 totals 15 residues.

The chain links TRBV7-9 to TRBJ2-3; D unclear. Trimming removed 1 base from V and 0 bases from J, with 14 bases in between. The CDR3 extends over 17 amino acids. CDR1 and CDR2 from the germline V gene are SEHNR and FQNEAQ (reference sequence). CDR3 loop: CASSLDSLRLSTDTQYF. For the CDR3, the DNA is TGTGCCAGCAGCTTAGACAGTTTGCGATTGAGCACAGATACGCAGTATTTT.

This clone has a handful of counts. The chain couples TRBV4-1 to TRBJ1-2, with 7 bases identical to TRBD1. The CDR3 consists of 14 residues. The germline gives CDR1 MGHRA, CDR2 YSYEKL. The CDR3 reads CALSLRDSLYGYTF. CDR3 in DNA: TGCGCGCTATCCCTCAGGGACAGCCTGTATGGCTACACCTTC.

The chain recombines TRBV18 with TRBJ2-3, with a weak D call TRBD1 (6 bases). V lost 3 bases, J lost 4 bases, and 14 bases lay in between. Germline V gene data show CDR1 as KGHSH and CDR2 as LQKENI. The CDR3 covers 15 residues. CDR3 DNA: TGTGCCAGCTCACCCCGGACAGACGCCTCAGATACGCAGTATTTT. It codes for CASSPRTDASDTQYF. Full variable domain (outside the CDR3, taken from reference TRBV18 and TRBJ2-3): NAGVMQNPRHLVRRRGQEARLRCSPMKGHSHVYWYRQLPEEGLKFMVYLQKENIIDESGMPKERFSAEFPKEGPSILRIQQVVRGDSAAYFCASSPRTDASDTQYFGPGTRLTVL.

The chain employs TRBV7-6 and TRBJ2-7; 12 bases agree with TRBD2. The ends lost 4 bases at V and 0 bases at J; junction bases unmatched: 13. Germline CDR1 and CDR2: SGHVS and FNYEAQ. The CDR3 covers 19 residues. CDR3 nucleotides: TGTGCCAGCAGCTGGACGGGACTAGCGGGTGCGCCCCTCTCCTACGAGCAGTACTTC. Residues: CASSWTGLAGAPLSYEQYF.

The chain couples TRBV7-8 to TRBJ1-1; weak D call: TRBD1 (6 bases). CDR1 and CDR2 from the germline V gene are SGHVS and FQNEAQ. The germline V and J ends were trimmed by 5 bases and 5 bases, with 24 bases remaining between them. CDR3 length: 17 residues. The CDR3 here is CASSLTPATGRDTEAFF. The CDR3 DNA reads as TGTGCCAGCAGCCTTACTCCGGCGACAGGCCGGGATACTGAAGCTTTCTTT.

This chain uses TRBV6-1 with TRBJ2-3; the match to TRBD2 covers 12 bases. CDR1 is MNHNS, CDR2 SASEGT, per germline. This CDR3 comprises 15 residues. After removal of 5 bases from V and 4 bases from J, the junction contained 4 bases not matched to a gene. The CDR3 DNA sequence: TGTGCCAGCAGTCCTACTAGCGGGGGGTCAGATACGCAGTATTTT. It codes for CASSPTSGGSDTQYF.

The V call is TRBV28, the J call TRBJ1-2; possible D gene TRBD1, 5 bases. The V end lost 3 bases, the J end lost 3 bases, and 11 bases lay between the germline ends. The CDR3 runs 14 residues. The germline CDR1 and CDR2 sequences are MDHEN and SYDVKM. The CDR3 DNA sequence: TGTGCCAGCAGTTTGCAGGGCCTCTACTATGGCTACACCTTC. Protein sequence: CASSLQGLYYGYTF.

CDR3 DNA sequence: TGTGCCAGCAAGGGGGTAAGAATAAATTCACCCCTCCACTTT. Residues: CASKGVRINSPLHF. The rearrangement joins TRBV28 to TRBJ1-6, with D possibly matching TRBD1 (6 bases). Germline CDR1 reads MDHEN; CDR2 reads SYDVKM. This CDR3 is 14 amino acids long. V shed 7 bases and J shed 7 bases, with 14 bases lying between them.

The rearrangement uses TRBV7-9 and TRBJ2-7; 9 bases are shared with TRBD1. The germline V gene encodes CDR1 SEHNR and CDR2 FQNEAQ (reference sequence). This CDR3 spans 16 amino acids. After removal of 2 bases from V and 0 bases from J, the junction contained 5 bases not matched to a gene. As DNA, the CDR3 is TGTGCCAGCAGCTTAAGGTGGGACAGGGACTCCTACGAGCAGTACTTC. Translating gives CASSLRWDRDSYEQYF.

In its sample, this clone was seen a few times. The CDR3 loop reads CASSQVPRQPTDNSPLHF. CDR3 DNA sequence: TGCGCCAGCAGCCAAGTACCTCGACAGCCCACGGATAATTCACCCCTCCACTTT. The chain has TRBV4-1 and TRBJ1-6; D is possibly TRBD1 (5 bases). CDR3 size: 18 residues. V was clipped by 1 base and J by 5 bases, with 18 bases between them. CDR1 is MGHRA and CDR2 is YSYEKL in the germline V gene.

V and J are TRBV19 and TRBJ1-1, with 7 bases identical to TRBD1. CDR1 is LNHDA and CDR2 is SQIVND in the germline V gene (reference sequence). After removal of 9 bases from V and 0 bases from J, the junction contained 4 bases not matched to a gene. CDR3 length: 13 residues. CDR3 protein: CASHRGLNTEAFF. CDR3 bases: TGTGCCAGCCACAGGGGACTGAACACTGAAGCTTTCTTT.

This CDR3 reads CASSVGAGNQPQHF. The CDR3 DNA reads as TGTGCCAGCAGCGTAGGAGCCGGCAATCAGCCCCAGCATTTT. V gene TRBV9 combines with J gene TRBJ1-5, with D unresolved. The germline V and J ends were trimmed by 0 bases and 2 bases, with 6 bases remaining between them. Germline V gene data show CDR1 as SGDLS and CDR2 as YYNGEE. There are 14 residues in the CDR3.

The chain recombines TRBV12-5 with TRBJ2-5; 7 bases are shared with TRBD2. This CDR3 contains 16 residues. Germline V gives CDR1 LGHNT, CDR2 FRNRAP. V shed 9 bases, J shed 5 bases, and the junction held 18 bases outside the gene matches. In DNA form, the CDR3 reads TGTGCTAGACTCGGACTGAAGGGGAGGGGATTGGAGACCCAGTACTTC. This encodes CARLGLKGRGLETQYF. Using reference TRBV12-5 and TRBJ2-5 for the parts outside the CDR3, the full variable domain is DARVTQTPRHKVTEMGQEVTMRCQPILGHNTVFWYRQTMMQGLELLAYFRNRAPLDDSGMPKDRFSAEMPDATLATLKIQPSEPRDSAVYFCARLGLKGRGLETQYFGPGTRLLVL.

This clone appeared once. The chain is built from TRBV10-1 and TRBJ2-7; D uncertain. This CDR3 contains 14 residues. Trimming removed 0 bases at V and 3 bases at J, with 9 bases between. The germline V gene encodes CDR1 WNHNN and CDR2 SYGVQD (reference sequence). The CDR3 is CASSESRADYEQYF. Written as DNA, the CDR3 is TGCGCCAGCAGTGAGTCGCGAGCCGACTACGAGCAGTACTTC.

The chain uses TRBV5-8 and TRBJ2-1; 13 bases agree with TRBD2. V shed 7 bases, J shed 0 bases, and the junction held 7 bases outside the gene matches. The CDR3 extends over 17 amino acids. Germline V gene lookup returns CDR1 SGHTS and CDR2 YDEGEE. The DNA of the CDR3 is TGTGCCAGCGGCCCTGGACTAGCGGGAGTCTCCTACAATGAGCAGTTCTTC. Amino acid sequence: CASGPGLAGVSYNEQFF.

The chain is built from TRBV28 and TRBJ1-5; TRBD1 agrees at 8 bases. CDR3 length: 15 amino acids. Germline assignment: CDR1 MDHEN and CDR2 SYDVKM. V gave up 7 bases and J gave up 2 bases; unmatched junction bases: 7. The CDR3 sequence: CASKLSDRGNQPQHF. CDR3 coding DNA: TGTGCCAGCAAACTATCGGACAGGGGCAATCAGCCCCAGCATTTT.

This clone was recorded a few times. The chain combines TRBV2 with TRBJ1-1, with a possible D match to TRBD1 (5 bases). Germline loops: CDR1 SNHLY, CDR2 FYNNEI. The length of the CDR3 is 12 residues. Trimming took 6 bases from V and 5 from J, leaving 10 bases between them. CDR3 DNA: TGTGCCAGCAGGGGACTATGGACTGAAGCTTTCTTT. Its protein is CASRGLWTEAFF. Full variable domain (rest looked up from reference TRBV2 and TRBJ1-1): EPEVTQTPSHQVTQMGQEVILRCVPISNHLYFYWYRQILGQKVEFLVSFYNNEISEKSEIFDDQFSVERPDGSNFTLKIRSTKLEDSAMYFCASRGLWTEAFFGQGTRLTVV.